What follows are 5 T cell receptor beta chains derived from one specimen sequenced in a study of blood T cell repertoires in COVID-19. TCRdb keeps only in-frame clones here, not all; method: immunoSEQ multiplex PCR. The sample shows 250,000 to 350,000 clones, around 85% of them seen only once. Sequencing input: peripheral blood. These receptors originate from a human donor with COVID-19, enrolled during active disease. The donor label of this sample is uncertain.

This clone was picked up a small number of times. V is TRBV19 and J is TRBJ1-2, with a weak D call TRBD1 (6 bases). V was pared by 2 bases and J by 1 base, with 11 bases between. This CDR3 is built from 15 residues. In germline, CDR1 is LNHDA, CDR2 SQIVND (reference sequence). CDR3 protein: CASSIRTALNYGYTF. The CDR3 DNA is TGTGCCAGTAGTATACGGACAGCGCTTAACTATGGCTACACCTTC. The full variable domain, completed using reference TRBV19 and TRBJ1-2, is DGGITQSPKYLFRKEGQNVTLSCEQNLNHDAMYWYRQDPGQGLRLIYYSQIVNDFQKGDIAEGYSVSREKKESFPLTVTSAQKNPTAFYLCASSIRTALNYGYTFGSGTRLTVV.

This chain connects TRBV19 to TRBJ1-5, with D possibly matching TRBD1 (6 bases). This CDR3 comprises 19 residues. V lost 5 bases, J lost 2 bases, and 25 bases lay in between. In germline, CDR1 is LNHDA, CDR2 SQIVND (reference sequence). In nucleotides, the CDR3 is TGTGCCAGTAGTCCGTCGGGCAGAGGGGGATACTCCGGCAATCAGCCCCAGCATTTT. This encodes CASSPSGRGGYSGNQPQHF. The entire variable domain, with the rest obtained from reference TRBV19 and TRBJ1-5, is as follows: DGGITQSPKYLFRKEGQNVTLSCEQNLNHDAMYWYRQDPGQGLRLIYYSQIVNDFQKGDIAEGYSVSREKKESFPLTVTSAQKNPTAFYLCASSPSGRGGYSGNQPQHFGDGTRLSIL.

This chain joins TRBV28 and TRBJ2-2, with 12 bases that match TRBD1. J lost 5 bases, V lost 9 bases, and 4 bases had no gene match. Germline V gene lookup returns CDR1 MDHEN and CDR2 SYDVKM. The CDR3 loop spans 14 amino acids. The CDR3 here is CASRGQGATGELFF. Here the CDR3 DNA reads TGTGCCAGTAGGGGACAGGGGGCGACCGGGGAGCTGTTTTTT. The variable domain in full, with the rest retrieved from reference TRBV28 and TRBJ2-2, is DVKVTQSSRYLVKRTGEKVFLECVQDMDHENMFWYRQDPGLGLRLIYFSYDVKMKEKGDIPEGYSVSREKKERFSLILESASTNQTSMYLCASRGQGATGELFFGEGSRLTVL.

The chain employs TRBV3-1 (or the pseudogene TRBV3-2) and TRBJ2-1, with 10 nucleotides matching TRBD2. Trimming took 4 bases from V and 1 from J; bases not matched to a gene: 7. The CDR3 covers 17 residues. Germline V gene lookup returns CDR1 LGHDT and CDR2 YNNKEL (reference sequence). The CDR3 sequence is CASSRGIAGGSYNEQFF. The CDR3 DNA reads as TGTGCCAGCAGCCGAGGAATAGCGGGAGGATCCTACAATGAGCAGTTCTTC.

CDR3 in DNA: TGTGCCAGCAGCGTACCCGTGACAGTATTAGACACCGGGGAGCTGTTTTTT. Translation: CASSVPVTVLDTGELFF. This chain uses TRBV9 with TRBJ2-2; D possibly corresponds to TRBD1 (5 bases). Per germline, CDR1 SGDLS and CDR2 YYNGEE. The CDR3 has 17 amino acids. Trimming took 1 base from V and 3 from J, leaving 16 bases between them.